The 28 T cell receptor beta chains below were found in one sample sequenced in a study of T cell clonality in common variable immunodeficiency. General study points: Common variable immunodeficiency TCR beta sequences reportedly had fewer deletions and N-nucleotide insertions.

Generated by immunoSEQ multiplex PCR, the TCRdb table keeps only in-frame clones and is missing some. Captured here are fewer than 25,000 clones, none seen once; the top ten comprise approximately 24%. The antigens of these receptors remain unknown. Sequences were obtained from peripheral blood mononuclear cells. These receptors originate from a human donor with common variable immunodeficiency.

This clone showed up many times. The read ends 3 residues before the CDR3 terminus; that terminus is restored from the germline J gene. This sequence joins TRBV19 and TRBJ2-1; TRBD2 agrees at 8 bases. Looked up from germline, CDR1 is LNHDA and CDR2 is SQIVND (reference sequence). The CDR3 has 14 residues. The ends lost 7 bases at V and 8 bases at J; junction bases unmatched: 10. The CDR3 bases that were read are TGTGCCAGTAATCGAGCGGGAGTAGGGGATGAG. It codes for CASNRAGVGDE. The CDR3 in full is CASNRAGVGDEQFF.

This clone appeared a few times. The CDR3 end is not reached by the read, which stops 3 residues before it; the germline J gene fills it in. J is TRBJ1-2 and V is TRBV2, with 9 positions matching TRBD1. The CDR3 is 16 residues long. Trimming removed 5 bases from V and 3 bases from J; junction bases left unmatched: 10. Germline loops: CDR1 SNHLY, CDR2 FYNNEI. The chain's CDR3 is CASSIYRTGDDYGYTF. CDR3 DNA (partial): TGTGCCAGCAGTATATACCGGACAGGGGATGACTATGGC.

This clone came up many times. CDR3 region: CASSLYLQGADTQYF. CDR3 DNA, as far as it was read: TGTGCCAGCAGCTTATATCTCCAGGGTGCAGATACG. The chain couples TRBV7-3 to TRBJ2-3, with a weak D call TRBD1 (5 bases). Read data end 3 residues before the CDR3 end; the end is taken from the germline J gene. The V gene's germline CDR1 is SGHTA and CDR2 FQGTGA. The CDR3 covers 15 residues. V was pared by 2 bases and J by 4 bases, with 13 bases between.

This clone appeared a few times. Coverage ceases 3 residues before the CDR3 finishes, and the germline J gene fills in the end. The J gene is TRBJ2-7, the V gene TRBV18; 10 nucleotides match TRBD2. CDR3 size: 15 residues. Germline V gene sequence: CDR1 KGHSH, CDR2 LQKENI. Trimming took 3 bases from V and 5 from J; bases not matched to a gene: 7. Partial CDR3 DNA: TGTGCCAGCTCACCGAAAGCGGGGGGGCCTCACGAG. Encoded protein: CASSPKAGGPHE. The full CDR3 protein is CASSPKAGGPHEQYF.

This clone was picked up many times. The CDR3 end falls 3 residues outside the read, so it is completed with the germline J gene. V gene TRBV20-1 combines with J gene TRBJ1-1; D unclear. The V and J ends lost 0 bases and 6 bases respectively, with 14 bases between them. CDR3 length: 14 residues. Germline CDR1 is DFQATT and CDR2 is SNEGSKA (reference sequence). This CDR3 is CSAREPDLIPEAFF. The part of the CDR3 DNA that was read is TGCAGTGCTAGAGAACCAGACTTGATCCCTGAA.

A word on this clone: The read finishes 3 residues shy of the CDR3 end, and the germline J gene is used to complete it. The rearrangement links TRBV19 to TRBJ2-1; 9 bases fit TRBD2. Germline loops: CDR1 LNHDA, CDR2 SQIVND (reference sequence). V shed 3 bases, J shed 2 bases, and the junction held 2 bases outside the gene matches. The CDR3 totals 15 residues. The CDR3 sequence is CASSIGGGAYNEQFF. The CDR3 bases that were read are TGTGCCAGTAGTATCGGCGGGGGGGCCTACAATGAG.

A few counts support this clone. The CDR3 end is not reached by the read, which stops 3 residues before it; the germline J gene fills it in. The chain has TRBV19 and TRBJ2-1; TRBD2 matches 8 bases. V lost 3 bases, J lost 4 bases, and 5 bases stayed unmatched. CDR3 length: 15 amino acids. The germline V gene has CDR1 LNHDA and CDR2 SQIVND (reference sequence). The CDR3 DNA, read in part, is TGTGCCAGTAGTATGGCTAGCGGGTCTTACAATGAG. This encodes CASSMASGSYNE. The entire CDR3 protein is CASSMASGSYNEQFF.

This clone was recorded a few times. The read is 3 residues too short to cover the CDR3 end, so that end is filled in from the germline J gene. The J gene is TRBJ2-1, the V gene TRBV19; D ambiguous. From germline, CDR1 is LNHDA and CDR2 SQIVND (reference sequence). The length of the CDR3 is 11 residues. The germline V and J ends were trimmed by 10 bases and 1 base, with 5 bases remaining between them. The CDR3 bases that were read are TGTGCCACCGGGTCCTACAATGAG. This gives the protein CATGSYNE. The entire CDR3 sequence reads CATGSYNEQFF.

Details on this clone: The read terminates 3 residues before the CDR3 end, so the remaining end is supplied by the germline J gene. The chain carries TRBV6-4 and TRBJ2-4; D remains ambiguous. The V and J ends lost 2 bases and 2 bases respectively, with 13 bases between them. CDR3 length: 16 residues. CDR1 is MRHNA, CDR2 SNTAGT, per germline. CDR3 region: CASSDQFHKPKNIQYF. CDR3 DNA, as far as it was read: TGTGCCAGCAGTGACCAGTTCCACAAACCCAAAAACATT.

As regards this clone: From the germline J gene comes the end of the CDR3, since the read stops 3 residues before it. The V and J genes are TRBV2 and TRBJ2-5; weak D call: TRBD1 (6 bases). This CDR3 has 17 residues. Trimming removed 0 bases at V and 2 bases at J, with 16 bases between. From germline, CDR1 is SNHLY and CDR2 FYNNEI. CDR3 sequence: CASSEARSGAGQETQYF. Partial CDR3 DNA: TGTGCCAGCAGTGAAGCGCGGTCAGGGGCGGGTCAAGAGACC.

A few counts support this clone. The part of the CDR3 DNA that was read is TGTGCCAGCAATGACAGGTCGAACTCCTACGAG. Translation gives CASNDRSNSYE. The full-length CDR3 reads as CASNDRSNSYEQYF. The chain recombines TRBV18 with TRBJ2-7, with a weak D call TRBD1 (6 bases). Read data end 3 residues before the CDR3 end; the end is taken from the germline J gene. The CDR3 is 14 amino acids. Germline CDR1 is KGHSH and CDR2 is LQKENI. V lost 8 bases, J lost 0 bases, and 14 bases lay in between.

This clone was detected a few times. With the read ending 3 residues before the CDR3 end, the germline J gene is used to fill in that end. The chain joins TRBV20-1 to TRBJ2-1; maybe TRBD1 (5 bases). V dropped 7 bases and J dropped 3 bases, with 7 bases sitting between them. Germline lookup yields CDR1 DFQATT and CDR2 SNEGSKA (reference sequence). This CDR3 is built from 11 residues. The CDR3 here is CSGTLYNEQFF. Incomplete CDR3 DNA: TGCAGTGGGACACTCTACAATGAG.

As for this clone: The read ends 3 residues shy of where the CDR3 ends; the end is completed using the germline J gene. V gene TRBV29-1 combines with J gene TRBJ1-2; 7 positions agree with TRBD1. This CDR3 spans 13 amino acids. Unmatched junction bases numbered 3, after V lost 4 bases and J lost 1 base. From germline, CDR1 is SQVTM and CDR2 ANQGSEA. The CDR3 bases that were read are TGCAGCGTTGCTCCAGGGGGTAACTATGGC. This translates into CSVAPGGNYG. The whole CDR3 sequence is CSVAPGGNYGYTF.

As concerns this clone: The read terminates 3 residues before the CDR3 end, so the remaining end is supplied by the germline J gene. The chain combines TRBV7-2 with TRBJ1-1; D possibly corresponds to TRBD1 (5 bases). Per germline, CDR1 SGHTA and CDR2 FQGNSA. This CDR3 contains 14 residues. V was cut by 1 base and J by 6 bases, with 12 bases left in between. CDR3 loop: CASSLDYRPAEAFF. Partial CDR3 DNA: TGTGCCAGCAGCTTAGATTACAGGCCGGCTGAA.

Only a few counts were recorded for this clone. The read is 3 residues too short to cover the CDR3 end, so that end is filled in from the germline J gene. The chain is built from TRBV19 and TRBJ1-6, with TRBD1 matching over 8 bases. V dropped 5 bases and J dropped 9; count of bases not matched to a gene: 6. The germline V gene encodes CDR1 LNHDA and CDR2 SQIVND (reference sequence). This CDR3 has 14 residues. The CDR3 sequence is CASSLRTGISPLHF. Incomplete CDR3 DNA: TGTGCCAGTAGTCTACGGACAGGGATTTCACCC.

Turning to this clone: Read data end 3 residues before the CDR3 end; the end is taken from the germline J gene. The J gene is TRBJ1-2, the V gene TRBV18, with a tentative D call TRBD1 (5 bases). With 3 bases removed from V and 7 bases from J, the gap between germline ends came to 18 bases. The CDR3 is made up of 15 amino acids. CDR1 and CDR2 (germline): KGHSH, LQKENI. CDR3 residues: CASSPGAGGSGGYTF. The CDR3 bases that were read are TGTGCCAGCTCACCGGGAGCGGGGGGAAGTGGTGGC. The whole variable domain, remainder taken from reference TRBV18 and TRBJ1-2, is NAGVMQNPRHLVRRRGQEARLRCSPMKGHSHVYWYRQLPEEGLKFMVYLQKENIIDESGMPKERFSAEFPKEGPSILRIQQVVRGDSAAYFCASSPGAGGSGGYTFGSGTRLTVV.

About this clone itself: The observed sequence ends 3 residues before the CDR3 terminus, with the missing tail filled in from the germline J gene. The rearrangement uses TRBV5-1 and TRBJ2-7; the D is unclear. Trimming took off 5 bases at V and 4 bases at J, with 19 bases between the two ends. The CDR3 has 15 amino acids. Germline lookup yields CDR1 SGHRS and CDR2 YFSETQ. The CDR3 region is CASRMAIPTTYEQYF. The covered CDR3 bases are TGCGCCAGCAGAATGGCGATCCCGACGACTTACGAG.

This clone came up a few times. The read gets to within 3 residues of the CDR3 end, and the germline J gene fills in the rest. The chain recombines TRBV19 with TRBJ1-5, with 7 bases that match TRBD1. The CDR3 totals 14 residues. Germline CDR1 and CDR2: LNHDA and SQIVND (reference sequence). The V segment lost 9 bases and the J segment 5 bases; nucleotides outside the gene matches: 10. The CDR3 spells CASKQGFFDQPQHF. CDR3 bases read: TGTGCCAGCAAACAGGGGTTCTTTGATCAGCCC.

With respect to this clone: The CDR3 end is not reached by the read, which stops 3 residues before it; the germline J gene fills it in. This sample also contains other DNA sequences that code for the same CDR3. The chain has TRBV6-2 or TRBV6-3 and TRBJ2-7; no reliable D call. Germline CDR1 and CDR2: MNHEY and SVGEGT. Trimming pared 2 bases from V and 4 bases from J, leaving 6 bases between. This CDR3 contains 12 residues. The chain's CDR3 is CASSYPTYEQYF. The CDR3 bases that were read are TGTGCCAGCAGTTACCCGACTTACGAG.

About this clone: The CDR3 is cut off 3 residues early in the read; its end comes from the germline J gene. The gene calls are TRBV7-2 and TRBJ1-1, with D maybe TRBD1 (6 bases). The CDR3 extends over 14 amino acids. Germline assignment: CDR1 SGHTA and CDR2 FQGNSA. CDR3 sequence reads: CASSLGGQGLGAFF. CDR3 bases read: TGTGCCAGCAGCTTAGGGGGGCAGGGGTTAGGA.

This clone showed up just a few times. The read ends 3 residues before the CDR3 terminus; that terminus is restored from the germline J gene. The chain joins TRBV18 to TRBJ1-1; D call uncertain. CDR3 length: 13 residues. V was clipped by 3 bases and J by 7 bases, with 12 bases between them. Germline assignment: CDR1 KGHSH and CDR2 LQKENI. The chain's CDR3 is CASSPLISSEAFF. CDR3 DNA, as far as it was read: TGTGCCAGCTCACCCCTGATATCCAGTGAA.

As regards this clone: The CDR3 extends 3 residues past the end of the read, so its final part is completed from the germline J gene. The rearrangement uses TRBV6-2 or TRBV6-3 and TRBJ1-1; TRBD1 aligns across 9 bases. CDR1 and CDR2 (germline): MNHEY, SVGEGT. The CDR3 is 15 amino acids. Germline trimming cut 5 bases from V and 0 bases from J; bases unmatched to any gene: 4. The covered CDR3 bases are TGTGCCAGCAGTCCCACAGGGGGCATGAACACTGAA. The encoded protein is CASSPTGGMNTE. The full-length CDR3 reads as CASSPTGGMNTEAFF.

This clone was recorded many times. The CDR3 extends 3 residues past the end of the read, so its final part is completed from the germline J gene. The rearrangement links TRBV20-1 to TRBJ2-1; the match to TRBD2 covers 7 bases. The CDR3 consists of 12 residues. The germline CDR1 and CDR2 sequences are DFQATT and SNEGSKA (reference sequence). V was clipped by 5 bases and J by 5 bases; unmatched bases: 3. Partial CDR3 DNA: TGCAGTGCTGATCGGGGGGACAATGAG. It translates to CSADRGDNE. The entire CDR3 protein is CSADRGDNEQFF.

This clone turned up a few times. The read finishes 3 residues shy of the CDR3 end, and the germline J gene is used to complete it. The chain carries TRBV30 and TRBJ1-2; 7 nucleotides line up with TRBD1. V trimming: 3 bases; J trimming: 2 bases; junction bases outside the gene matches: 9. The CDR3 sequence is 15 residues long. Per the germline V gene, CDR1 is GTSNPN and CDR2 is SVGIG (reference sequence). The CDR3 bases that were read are TGTGCCTGGAGGCGGGACAGATACACCAACTATGGC. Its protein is CAWRRDRYTNYG. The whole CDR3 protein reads CAWRRDRYTNYGYTF.

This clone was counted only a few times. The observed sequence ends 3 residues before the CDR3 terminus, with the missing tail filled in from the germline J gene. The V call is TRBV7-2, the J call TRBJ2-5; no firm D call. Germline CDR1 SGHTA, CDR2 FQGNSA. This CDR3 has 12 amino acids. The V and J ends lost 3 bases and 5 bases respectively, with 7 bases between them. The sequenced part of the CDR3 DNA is TGTGCCAGCAGCTTCCCCGGGGAGACC. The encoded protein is CASSFPGET. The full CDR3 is CASSFPGETQYF.

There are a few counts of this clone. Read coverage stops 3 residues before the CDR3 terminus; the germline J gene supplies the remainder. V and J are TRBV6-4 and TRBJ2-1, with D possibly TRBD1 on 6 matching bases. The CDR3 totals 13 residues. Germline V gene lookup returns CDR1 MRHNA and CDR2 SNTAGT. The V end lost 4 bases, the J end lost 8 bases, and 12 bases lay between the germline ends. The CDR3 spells CASSARGRDEQFF. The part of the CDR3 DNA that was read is TGTGCCAGCAGTGCCAGGGGTCGCGATGAG.

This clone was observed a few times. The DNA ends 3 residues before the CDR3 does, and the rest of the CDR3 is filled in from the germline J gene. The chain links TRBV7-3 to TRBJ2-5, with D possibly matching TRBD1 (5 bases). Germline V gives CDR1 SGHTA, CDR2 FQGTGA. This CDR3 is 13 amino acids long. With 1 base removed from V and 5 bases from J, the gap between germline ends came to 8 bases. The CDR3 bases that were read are TGTGCCAGCAGCTTAAGATGGGGCGAGACC. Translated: CASSLRWGET. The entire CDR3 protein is CASSLRWGETQYF.

The sequenced CDR3 bases are TGTGCCAGCAGCTTATCAGGAAACGAG. Translation: CASSLSGNE. The full CDR3 protein is CASSLSGNEQYF. The V call is TRBV7-8, the J call TRBJ2-7; D unresolved. With the read ending 3 residues before the CDR3 end, the germline J gene is used to fill in that end. Germline lookup yields CDR1 SGHVS and CDR2 FQNEAQ. CDR3 length equals 12 residues. Trimming stripped 2 bases from V and 5 bases from J, with 7 bases between.